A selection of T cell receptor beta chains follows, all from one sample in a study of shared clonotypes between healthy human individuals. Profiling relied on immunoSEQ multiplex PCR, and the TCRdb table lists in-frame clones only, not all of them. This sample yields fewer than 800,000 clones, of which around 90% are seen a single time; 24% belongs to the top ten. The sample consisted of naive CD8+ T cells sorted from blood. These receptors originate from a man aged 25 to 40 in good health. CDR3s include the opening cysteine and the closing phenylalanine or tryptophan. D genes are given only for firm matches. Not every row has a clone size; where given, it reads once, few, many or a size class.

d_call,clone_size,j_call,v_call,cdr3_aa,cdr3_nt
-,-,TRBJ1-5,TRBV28,CASSLGPGLINQPQHF,TGTGCCAGCAGTTTGGGGCCAGGGCTCATAAATCAGCCCCAGCATTTT
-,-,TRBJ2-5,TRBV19,CASSITGGGETQYF,TGTGCCAGTAGTATAACAGGGGGGGGAGAGACCCAGTACTTC
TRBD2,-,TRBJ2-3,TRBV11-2,CASSFRAGGLGLDTQYF,TGTGCCAGCAGCTTCCGGGCGGGAGGTCTCGGTTTGGATACGCAGTATTTT
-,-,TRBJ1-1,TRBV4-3,CASSSSRVGSTEAFF,TGCGCCAGCAGCTCCTCACGGGTAGGTTCCACTGAAGCTTTCTTT
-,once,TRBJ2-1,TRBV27,CASSFKGWNEQFF,TGTGCCAGCAGTTTTAAGGGGTGGAATGAGCAGTTCTTC
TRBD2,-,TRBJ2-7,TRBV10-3,CAISERMGLAGREQYF,TGTGCCATCAGTGAACGAATGGGACTAGCGGGACGGGAGCAGTACTTC
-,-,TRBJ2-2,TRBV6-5,CASSYVSGTGELFF,TGTGCCAGCAGTTACGTTTCCGGAACCGGGGAGCTGTTTTTT
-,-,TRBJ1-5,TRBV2,CASRDRQGNQPQHF,TGTGCCAGCAGGGATAGACAGGGCAATCAGCCCCAGCATTTT
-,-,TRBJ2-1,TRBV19,CASTIGVSSYNEQFF,TGTGCCAGTACCATCGGGGTCAGCTCCTACAATGAGCAGTTCTTC
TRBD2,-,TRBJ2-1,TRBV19,CASTPGLAGVNEQFF,TGTGCCAGTACCCCGGGACTAGCGGGAGTTAATGAGCAGTTCTTC
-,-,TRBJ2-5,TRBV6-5,CASSYLAGGLETQYF,TGTGCCAGCAGTTACCTAGCAGGAGGGCTAGAGACCCAGTACTTC
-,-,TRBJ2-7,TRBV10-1,CASSEIGRGYEQYF,TGCGCCAGCAGTGAGATCGGCAGGGGTTACGAGCAGTACTTC
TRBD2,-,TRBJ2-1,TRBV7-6,CASSQTSELYNEQFF,TGTGCCAGCAGCCAGACTAGCGAGCTTTACAATGAGCAGTTCTTC
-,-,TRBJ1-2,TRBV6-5,CASSYSGFWGEGYTF,TGTGCCAGCAGTTACTCGGGGTTTTGGGGTGAAGGCTACACCTTC
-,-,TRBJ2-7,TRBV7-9,CASSFRQAYEQYF,TGTGCCAGCAGCTTTCGGCAGGCCTACGAGCAGTACTTC
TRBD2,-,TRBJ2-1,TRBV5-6,CASSLSGVPNEQFF,TGTGCCAGCAGCTTGAGCGGGGTACCGAATGAGCAGTTCTTC
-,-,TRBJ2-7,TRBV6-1,CASSIRDRPYEQYF,TGTGCCAGCAGTATCCGAGACAGGCCCTACGAGCAGTACTTC
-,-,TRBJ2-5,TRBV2,CASSDGTETQYF,TGTGCCAGTAGTGACGGCACAGAGACCCAGTACTTC
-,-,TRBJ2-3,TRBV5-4,CASSFQRADTQYF,TGTGCCAGCAGCTTTCAAAGGGCAGATACGCAGTATTTT
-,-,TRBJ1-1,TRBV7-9,CASSLDSIEAFF,TGTGCCAGCAGCTTAGACAGTATTGAAGCTTTCTTT